This note documents a single T cell receptor beta chain sequence. There are a few counts of this clonotype. It lacks a known antigen. No qualities accompany the bases; no much larger clone lies one base away. The library was built by means of 5' RACE. Sequencing took place on a NextSeq 500. The TCR library protocol attached unique molecular identifiers to individual cDNA molecules to correct for sequencing error and PCR bias. TCR alpha and beta chains were both sequenced, and the abundances of alpha and beta sequences in each sample were closely correlated with each other. Regarding the original processing steps: V gene, J gene and CDR3 annotation of TCR sequences was performed with Decombinator V4. TCRs were defined as expanded if a significant change between any two time points was detected under a Poisson model with p below 0.0001. Abundances of TCRs were expressed as counts per million after normalisation to the total number of TCRs sequenced in each sample. TRAV1-2 paired with TRAJ12, TRAJ20 or TRAJ33 defined MAIT TCRs, while TRAV10 paired with TRAJ18 defined iNKT TCRs. VDJdb, accessed on 1 November 2021, was searched for TCRs annotated for CMV, EBV and SARS-CoV-2, and TCRs annotated for more than one antigen were excluded. TCRdb reanalyzed the raw reads on its own, using fastp at Q25 for trimming and MiXCR for clone calling, and kept in-frame beta chains. Rows with a matching CDR3 protein are joined into one entry that keeps the most common DNA and genes. The V and J calls and clone size are TCRdb's, not the authors'. In this sample the table shows about 80,000 distinct CDR3 sequences, roughly a sixth of which occur a single time. The top ten hold less than 3.5% of the sample.

This specimen comes from a study of early T cells in non-severe SARS-CoV-2 infection (dated by TCRdb to about 2021). Context from the whole study: Because TCR sequencing was done on bulk RNA from unsorted whole blood, the alpha and beta chains could not be paired.

What the study reported, not specific to this receptor: VDJdb matching was skewed toward anti-spike CD8 responses and likely underestimated virus-specific expansions, missing private and CD4 specificities.

The CDR3 measures 14 amino acids from cysteine to phenylalanine. Here the CDR3 DNA is all that survives: 42 bases in frame from base 1. CDR1 is given as GTSNPN and CDR2 as SVGIG, both from the germline V gene (reference sequence). Trimming takes 7 bases off V and 2 bases off J; junction bases not matched to a gene: 4. The study was a case-control design nested within a healthcare worker cohort in London, UK, with weekly nasopharyngeal swab PCR tests and blood sampling. Between 23 and 31 March 2020, the week of the UK lockdown, healthcare workers were enrolled and then followed up weekly for as long as 16 weeks.

The V and J segments used are TRBV30 and TRBJ2-2; TRBD2 agrees with 10 junctional bases. This receptor was taken from an adult who was a healthcare worker with PCR-confirmed SARS-CoV-2 infection or an uninfected control (not recorded which). Sequencing was carried out using whole blood. Here is the DNA: TGTGCCTCCCGACTAGCGGGCAACACCGGGGAGCTGTTTTTT. It encodes CASRLAGNTGELFF.